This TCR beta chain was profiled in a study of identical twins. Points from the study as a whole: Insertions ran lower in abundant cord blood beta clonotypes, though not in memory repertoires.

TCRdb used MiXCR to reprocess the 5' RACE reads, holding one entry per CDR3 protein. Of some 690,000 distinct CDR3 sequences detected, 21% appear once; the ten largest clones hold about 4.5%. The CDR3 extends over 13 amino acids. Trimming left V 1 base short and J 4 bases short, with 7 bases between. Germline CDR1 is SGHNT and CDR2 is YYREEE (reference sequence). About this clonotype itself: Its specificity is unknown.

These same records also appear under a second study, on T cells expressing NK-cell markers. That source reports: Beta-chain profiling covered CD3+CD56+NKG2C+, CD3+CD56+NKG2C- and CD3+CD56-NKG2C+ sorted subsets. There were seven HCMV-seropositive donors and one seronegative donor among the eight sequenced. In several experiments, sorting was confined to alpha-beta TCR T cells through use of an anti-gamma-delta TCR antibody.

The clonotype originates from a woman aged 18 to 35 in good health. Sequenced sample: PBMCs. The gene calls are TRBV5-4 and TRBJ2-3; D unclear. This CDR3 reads CASSLLGPDTQYF. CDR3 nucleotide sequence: TGTGCCAGCAGCTTGCTGGGTCCAGATACGCAGTATTTT.